The entry that follows covers one T cell receptor (beta chain) sequence. What it binds is not known. The sample is drawn from a study of T cells in Graves' hyperthyroidism and ophthalmopathy. The study's findings and limits: Blood shared most expanded thyroid clonotypes above 0.001.

Amplified regions were TCR beta CDR3 sequences from RNA transcripts. In the first-round RT-PCR of the TCR CDR3, the HTBI primer set was used. TCRdb reprocessed the multiplex PCR reads with MiXCR, giving one entry per CDR3 protein. Found here are approximately 320,000 distinct CDR3 sequences, roughly 15% of them singletons; the top ten hold around a third. This receptor was obtained from a young man with Graves' hyperthyroidism. The sequenced material came from blood.

In DNA form, the CDR3 reads TGCGCCAGCAGTGTTTCATTCCCCGGGGAGCTGTTTTTT. Its protein product is CASSVSFPGELFF. The rearrangement links TRBV10-1 to TRBJ2-2; no reliable D call. The V gene lost 4 bases and the J gene lost 6 bases, with 9 bases spanning the gap. This CDR3 is 13 amino acids long. CDR1 is WNHNN, CDR2 SYGVQD, per germline (reference sequence).